This T cell receptor (beta chain) was profiled in a study of Ad26.COV2.S vaccination and SARS-CoV-2 variants. General study findings and limits: Participants given vaccine showed non-spike TCR breadth similar to that of placebo recipients. TCR breadth and depth analyses may have underestimated total T cell responses. It was vaccine recipients, not placebo recipients, who had the higher spike-specific TCR breadth.

TCRdb keeps only in-frame clones here, not all; method: immunoSEQ multiplex PCR. This table holds more than 300,000 clones, approximately 86% found once. Indicated treatment: around 19 received Ad26.COV2.S at low or high dose, single or two shots; 5 received placebo; per-sample allocation not given. Collection of samples fell on day 63 after the first vaccine or placebo injection. Boston supplied an adult donor aged 18-55 years. For this clone: Its antigen is undetermined.

V gave up 1 base and J gave up 8 bases; unmatched junction bases: 6. Germline V gene data show CDR1 as SGHRS and CDR2 as YFSETQ. This CDR3 region has 15 residues. The sequences come from peripheral blood, collected in a trial of Ad26.COV2.S vaccine versus placebo. The TCR sequence derives from a person between 18 and 60 years old who received the Ad26.COV2.S COVID-19 vaccine or a placebo. The chain is built from TRBV5-1 and TRBJ2-1; 10 bases map to TRBD2. Written as DNA, the CDR3 is TGCGCCAGCAGCTTGAGCGGGGGGGATTTTGATGAGCAGTTCTTC. This gives the protein CASSLSGGDFDEQFF.